One T cell receptor beta chain is described in this entry. The antigen is undetermined. CDR1 and CDR2 from the germline V gene are MNHEY and SVGEGT. Trimming cost V 7 bases and J 7 bases, with 16 bases left between them. The CDR3 extends over 13 amino acids. The record originates from a study of T-cell memory formation after mild COVID-19. Turning to the study itself: TCR clusters mostly belonged to single donors.

Using constant-segment primers, 5'RACE produced TCR alpha and TCR beta cDNA libraries carrying sample barcodes and UMIs. TCRdb re-called the 5' RACE reads with MiXCR, one entry per CDR3 protein. The sample has 530,000 or so distinct CDR3 sequences, 17% seen once. Notes on the study in general: Later expanders leaned CD4+, whereas clones that contracted between day 15 and 85 were balanced CD4/CD8. Pre-infection memory held some responding clones, suggesting pre-existing cross-reactive T cells responded.

The sample consisted of PBMCs or a T cell subset sorted from them (not recorded which). This TCR was recovered from an adult woman who had mild COVID-19 (a few samples of this study predate the infection). Cell type and time point are not known. This sequence joins TRBV6-2 or TRBV6-3 and TRBJ2-5; the D is unclear. The CDR3 sequence is CASTSEDGLTQYF. The CDR3 region has the DNA TGTGCCAGCACCTCTGAGGACGGGTTGACCCAGTACTTC.